This record concerns one T cell receptor (beta chain) sequence. Its antigen is still unknown. These data come from a study of OX40 agonist ivuxolimab in advanced cancers. Study-level information: Treatment of patients was with ivuxolimab, an agonistic anti-OX40 (CD134) antibody. Study results and caveats: Some of the lowest clonal expansion was seen in partial responders at 0.1-3.0 mg/kg.

Clones were read by immunoSEQ multiplex PCR, and TCRdb kept only the in-frame ones, dropping some. The sample lists some 98,000 clones, around 92% occurring once. The CDR3 extends over 15 amino acids. Trimming took 0 bases from V and 6 from J, leaving 14 bases between them. Germline-derived CDR1 and CDR2 are MNHNY and SVGAGI (reference sequence). The sequence came from an adult with an advanced solid tumor such as melanoma, head and neck, liver or kidney cancer. The rearrangement links TRBV6-6 to TRBJ1-2, with a possible D match to TRBD1 (5 bases). The input for sequencing was CD4+ or CD8+ T cells sorted from blood, taken in a trial of the OX40 agonist ivuxolimab. The CDR3 region has the DNA TGTGCCAGCAGTTACTCAGGGACCCCTTACAATGGCTACACCTTC. Its protein is CASSYSGTPYNGYTF.